A single sample gave rise to the 7 T cell receptor beta chains below, sequenced in a study of immune cell composition in non-small cell lung cancer. Only in-frame clones appear in the TCRdb table, and some are missing; sequencing was by immunoSEQ multiplex PCR. This table holds approximately 1,200 clones, over 65% found once. Sequencing was carried out using lung tumor tissue. The source of these receptors is a human donor with non-small cell lung cancer.

The rearrangement links TRBV5-1 to TRBJ2-5, with TRBD1 matching 10 bases. In germline, CDR1 is SGHRS, CDR2 YFSETQ. The junction had 5 bases not matched to a gene; V was cut back by 4 bases and J by 5 bases. CDR3 length: 14 residues. Here the CDR3 reads CASSPGQGWETQYF. CDR3 nucleotide sequence: TGCGCCAGCAGCCCGGGACAGGGGTGGGAGACCCAGTACTTC.

This sequence joins TRBV19 and TRBJ1-2, with no clear D. This CDR3 is built from 13 residues. The V end was cut by 4 bases, the J end by 5 bases, with 11 bases between. From germline, CDR1 is LNHDA and CDR2 SQIVND (reference sequence). The CDR3: CASSTPQKYGYTF. CDR3 sequence (DNA): TGTGCCAGTAGTACCCCACAGAAGTATGGCTACACCTTC.

This clone came up once. The CDR3 protein is CASSSTETGTGNSPLHF. The CDR3 DNA follows: TGTGCCAGCAGCTCAACTGAGACCGGGACAGGGAATTCACCCCTCCACTTT. V and J are TRBV7-9 and TRBJ1-6, with 9 bases identical to TRBD1. The CDR3 runs 17 residues. V lost 4 bases and J lost 7; bases outside the gene matches: 11. Germline CDR1 SEHNR, CDR2 FQNEAQ (reference sequence).

The chain is built from TRBV2 and TRBJ1-1; the match to TRBD1 covers 8 bases. CDR3 size: 14 residues. Looked up from germline, CDR1 is SNHLY and CDR2 is FYNNEI. The junction had 4 bases not matched to a gene; V was cut back by 6 bases and J by 1 base. CDR3 sequence (DNA): TGTGCCAGCAGAGCGGGACAGGCGAACACTGAAGCTTTCTTT. It translates to CASRAGQANTEAFF. The whole variable domain, remainder taken from reference TRBV2 and TRBJ1-1, is EPEVTQTPSHQVTQMGQEVILRCVPISNHLYFYWYRQILGQKVEFLVSFYNNEISEKSEIFDDQFSVERPDGSNFTLKIRSTKLEDSAMYFCASRAGQANTEAFFGQGTRLTVV.

The chain couples TRBV4-2 to TRBJ1-4, with TRBD1 as a possible D gene (5 bases). Looked up from germline, CDR1 is LGHNA and CDR2 is YNFKEQ. The CDR3 is 17 residues long. Trimming removed 0 bases at V and 5 bases at J, with 16 bases between. CDR3 nucleotide sequence: TGTGCCAGCAGCCAAGAAGGGGCCGGGGGTGGGAATGAAAAACTGTTTTTT. As protein: CASSQEGAGGGNEKLFF.

The V and J genes are TRBV6-6 and TRBJ1-3, with D perhaps TRBD1 (6 bases). CDR3 size: 16 residues. The germline V gene has CDR1 MNHNY and CDR2 SVGAGI (reference sequence). With 5 bases removed from V and 0 bases from J, the gap between germline ends came to 14 bases. The CDR3 loop is CASSGTGTTSGNTIYF. The CDR3 bases are TGTGCCAGCAGTGGGACCGGGACAACCTCTGGAAACACCATATATTTT.

J is TRBJ1-4 and V is TRBV5-4; TRBD1 aligns across 8 bases. With 0 bases clipped from V and 5 bases from J, the junction kept 6 bases outside the gene matches. Germline values: CDR1 SGHNT, CDR2 YYREEE (reference sequence). The CDR3 contains 16 residues. The CDR3: CASSLALGQGNEKLFF. In DNA form, the CDR3 reads TGTGCCAGCAGCTTGGCCTTAGGACAGGGAAATGAAAAACTGTTTTTT.